Described below is a single T cell receptor (beta chain) sequence and its context. Its antigen is currently not known. No base quality values were provided; no much bigger clone lies one nucleotide off. Preparation of the library involved the immunoSEQ multiplex PCR assay. For the multiplex PCR, a mixture combining 60 forward primers for TCR Vbeta segments and 13 reverse primers for TCR Jbeta segments was used. Amplification of the CDR3 region of rearranged TCR beta genes was performed with a multiplex PCR assay on genomic DNA. The Illumina HiSeq System was used to sequence the amplified TCR beta libraries as 87-base-pair reads. Concerning the study's data processing: Across the 670 or so repertoires, a later analysis counted roughly 84 million unique TCR beta chains, roughly 11 million of which were shared by at least two donors. To remove PCR and sequencing errors, raw reads were error-corrected and collapsed into unique sequences using a nearest-neighbor algorithm that merged closely related sequences. To assign V, D and J gene segments, CDR3 sequences were aligned to IMGT reference sequences. For a sequence to be retained, a match of at least six nucleotides was required to both a V gene segment and a J gene segment. Rearrangements were classified as productive when the CDR3 lacked stop codons and remained in frame with V and J, and all other rearrangements were classified as non-productive. CDR3 was defined by IMGT convention, running from the second conserved V-encoded cysteine to the conserved J-encoded phenylalanine. The earlier analysis of about 610 of the donors excluded sequences that lacked an unambiguous match to a single V gene segment. An earlier analysis of roughly 590 of the donors called V segments functional above 56.7% productive rearrangements and segregating when the between-donor standard deviation exceeded 5%. To diagnose cytomegalovirus status from the catalog of TCR beta chain sequences, a statistical classification framework was built. A later analysis assigned V and J genes by comparing TCR nucleotide sequences with IMGT/GENE-DB human TR gene sequences. Using the TCRdist pipeline, a later analysis assigned CDR3 sequences along with most-parsimonious VDJ recombination scenarios. In a later analysis, each TCR beta chain was defined by its CDR3 amino acid sequence together with its V-gene family, and reads lacking a unique V-gene family were excluded. To address suspected cross-contamination and a sequencing artifact, a later analysis removed some 620 highly shared, low-generation-probability nucleotide sequences. For each public chain, a later analysis derived a clonal expansion index from normalized ranks of inferred template counts within each repertoire. In a later analysis, generation probabilities were computed using a VDJ recombination model fitted to out-of-frame rearrangements, and the results were checked against IGoR. In a later analysis, TCR-TCR, TCR-HLA and TCR-CMV co-occurrence was scored with hypergeometric tests, and a repertoire-size bias correction was applied to TCR pairs. False discovery rates were estimated in a later analysis by permuting HLA or CMV assignments 20 times. A later analysis grouped co-occurring TCRs with DBSCAN, adding TCRdist sequence similarity when clustering within HLA-allele-positive subsets. For co-occurrence clustering, repertoires with fewer than 30,000 or more than 120,000 public chains were excluded, along with roughly five repertoires with anomalous nucleotide sharing. The source is immuneACCESS, and TCRdb retained only in-frame sequences with V and J called. Part of the clones is not carried over; for the studies checked, unresolved V genes explain less than half of this, and the remainder is unexplained. V, J and clone size were drawn from that table, and D and trimming were deduced from the DNA. For this sample there are fewer than 250,000 clones; under 80% appear just once. Together, the top ten hold 0.2% to 0.25% of the sample.

These data are taken from a study of cytomegalovirus exposure and HLA in healthy donors (dated by TCRdb to about 2017). For the study in its entirety: According to an earlier analysis of 587 of the donors, some 170 million T cells yielded 90 million to 140 million unique TCR beta sequences and around 300 Gb of sequence data. Using immunosequencing, the study profiled T cell repertoires from roughly 650 subjects and related those repertoires to cytomegalovirus serostatus. The study aimed to test whether signatures of past pathogen exposure could be identified by cataloging public T cell receptors. A later genetic analysis took genome-wide SNP genotypes for about 55% of the 666 donors and used that subset as a discovery cohort. To decide whether each TCR beta V gene segment behaved as functional or pseudogenic, an earlier analysis of approximately 620 of the donors relied on high-throughput TCR beta sequencing. Along with the roughly 670-subject first cohort, a separate validation cohort of around 120 different subjects was used. A later analysis re-examined previously published TCR beta repertoires from 500 to 700 donors and added high-resolution HLA genotyping to investigate patterns of TCR occurrence. Approximately 310 gigabases of sequencing data and tens of millions of unique TCR sequences were included in an early release covering about 700 HLA-typed donors. High-throughput TCR immunosequencing, statistical association of individual TCRs with disease status, and machine learning were combined to predict cytomegalovirus infection status. HLA typing covered class I and class II loci at four-digit resolution. Rather than drawing on any new phenotypic data, the later analysis identified candidate immune exposures from TCR beta sequences and the way those sequences occurred across donors. Across 398 genotyped donors of the cohort, an average of roughly 250,000 unique TCR beta nucleotide sequences per donor were sequenced, and roughly 17% of those sequences were non-productive. The number of donors typed differed by locus, with 629-630 for A, B, C, DRB1 and DQB1, roughly 520 for DQA1, under 610 for DPA1, and 400 to 490 for DPB1. Donor age, sex, ethnicity and CMV serostatus were collected together with the repertoire data. Every repertoire in the discovery cohort had been generated on one and the same sequencing platform. The genetic ancestry cluster associated with self-reported Caucasian donors included roughly 84% of the approximately 430 genotyped donors. Several DR-DQ haplotypes were treated as single units for association and clustering because of strong linkage in the cohort.

Relative to germline, V is 6 bases shorter and J is 0 bases shorter, with 16 bases between their ends. CDR1 and CDR2 (SQVTM, ANQGSEA) derive from the germline V gene. The CDR3 sequence holds 15 residues, the cysteine and phenylalanine included. The read is trimmed to its CDR3 DNA, 45 bases read in frame from base 1. The cohort was made up of 666 healthy bone marrow donors. All cohort members were sampled while nominally healthy, although unrecorded immune exposures were likely present. The donor was CMV seronegative and was included in the group of under 450 seronegative cohort members. Every donor gave a peripheral blood sample, and the peripheral blood mononuclear cells from that sample were used for TCR beta sequencing. Genomic DNA was extracted from the blood cell samples with the Qiagen DNeasy Blood Extraction Kit. Summary of the overall study and its limitations: A later analysis associated about 16,000 TCR beta sequences with specific HLA alleles at a false discovery rate of 0.05. Most TCR sequences were seen in very few donors, while some public TCRs were found in many individuals. The authors suggested that the approach could potentially be extended to other disease states and immunological phenotypes. In a later genetic analysis, a missense DCLRE1C variant was associated with V-gene and J-gene trimming of TCR beta chains, and the association was replicated in an independent cohort. In an earlier analysis of 587 of the donors, most TCR beta V segments appeared in productive rearrangements about 87% or about 30% of the time, broadly matching IMGT annotations. A later analysis reported that several top co-occurrence clusters appeared linked to parvovirus B19, influenza, CMV and Epstein-Barr virus. Compared with the roughly 670-donor mean, donors in an Asian-associated ancestry cluster had fewer N-insertions in productive TCRs, according to a later genetic analysis. Cytomegalovirus status was reported to be diagnosed by the classifier with high specificity and sensitivity in both the original and validation cohorts. A further reported finding was that TCR beta sequences accurately predicted the HLA-A and HLA-B alleles for most subjects in the first cohort. A few of the identified cytomegalovirus-associated TCR beta chains were confirmed in vitro to be specific for cytomegalovirus antigens. In a later analysis, most CMV-associated TCR beta chains were found to appear HLA-restricted, with HLA associations seemingly driven largely by CMV exposure. Because counts were too low, 15 to 20 rarely observed V segments, including chromosome 9 orphons, were excluded from the earlier analysis of 587 of the donors. In a later analysis, HLA-associated TCR beta chains were found to be more clonally expanded and to have lower generation probabilities than equally common non-associated chains. A cluster of highly shared sequence variants was judged likely to represent a technical artifact of the sequencing pipeline. HLA typing was unavailable for some donors at each locus, so association tests used only the typed subset. Correlated functional status among segregating V segments might reflect linkage disequilibrium, but an unknown experimental factor could not be ruled out. CMV serostatus was the only immune exposure information available for the cohort. Some IMGT-functional V segments, including TRBV6-2 and TRBV6-3, could not be distinguished by the 87-base-pair reads and were therefore excluded. In this cohort, only TCR beta chains were sequenced, and detectable features were limited by the absence of alpha or paired-chain data. In a later analysis, TCR association rates were found to vary across HLA loci, with the most associated TCRs seen for DRB1 alleles and the fewest for HLA-C alleles. A total of 150 to 200 TCR beta chains were listed by the study as associated with cytomegalovirus. Presence/absence analyses assumed roughly uniform sequencing depth across donors, an assumption that may not hold. When HLA alleles, especially DR and DQ, strongly co-occurred, attributing TCR associations to individual alleles was difficult.

The TCR originated in a girl aged 2 to 9 in good health and CMV-seronegative. Recombination linked TRBV29-1 to TRBJ2-3, and the D gene may be TRBD1, 6 bases matching. The specimen sequenced was PBMCs. The nucleotides are TGCAGCGTATCGGGACACCACACGAGCACAGATACGCAGTATTTT. It specifies CSVSGHHTSTDTQYF.